The 21 T cell receptor beta chains presented below share a single source sample, sequenced in a study of identical twins. A single record per CDR3 protein comes from TCRdb applying MiXCR to the 5' RACE reads. The sample yields approximately 1.8 million distinct CDR3 sequences, under 35% seen once. The sequenced sample consisted of cord blood. These receptors came from a newborn girl in good health.

This clonotype has a handful of counts. This chain joins TRBV11-2 and TRBJ2-3, with 9 bases matching TRBD2. The ends lost 5 bases at V and 2 bases at J; junction bases unmatched: 11. There are 17 residues in the CDR3. From germline, CDR1 is SGHAT and CDR2 FQNNGV. CDR3 residues: CASSPRIAGAITDTQYF. CDR3 in DNA: TGTGCCAGCAGCCCAAGAATAGCGGGGGCGATCACAGATACGCAGTATTTT.

V is TRBV2 and J is TRBJ2-6, with 8 bases identical to TRBD1. V was clipped by 6 bases and J by 1 base; unmatched bases: 2. The germline V gene encodes CDR1 SNHLY and CDR2 FYNNEI. The CDR3 has 15 residues. The CDR3 nucleotides are TGTGCCAGCAGAAACAGGGGGTCTGGGGCCAACGTCCTGACTTTC. Encoded protein: CASRNRGSGANVLTF.

The sample holds many counts of this clonotype. V and J are TRBV2 and TRBJ2-1, with no clear D. The CDR3 spans 15 residues. The germline V gene has CDR1 SNHLY and CDR2 FYNNEI. V lost 7 bases and J 8 bases, leaving 21 bases between the germline ends. The CDR3 coding sequence is TGTGCCAGCATTCTTGATAGGGATTTTTCCGATGAGCAGTTCTTC. It yields the protein CASILDRDFSDEQFF.

The V gene is TRBV2, the J gene TRBJ1-2, with D perhaps TRBD1 (6 bases). Trimming stripped 6 bases from V and 6 bases from J, with 14 bases between. CDR3 length equals 13 residues. Germline V gene sequence: CDR1 SNHLY, CDR2 FYNNEI. The CDR3: CASSTHREDGYTF. The CDR3 DNA sequence: TGTGCCAGCAGCACGCACAGGGAGGATGGCTACACCTTC. The full variable domain, its missing parts supplied by reference TRBV2 and TRBJ1-2, is EPEVTQTPSHQVTQMGQEVILRCVPISNHLYFYWYRQILGQKVEFLVSFYNNEISEKSEIFDDQFSVERPDGSNFTLKIRSTKLEDSAMYFCASSTHREDGYTFGSGTRLTVV.

The rearrangement joins TRBV12-3 or TRBV12-4 to TRBJ1-2; the D gene is possibly TRBD1 (6 bases). Deletions cut 2 bases from V and 4 bases from J, with 14 bases between. The CDR3 totals 15 residues. The CDR3 coding sequence is TGTGCCAGCAGTTTAAACTTGGGGGCGGGCTATGGCTACACCTTC. This sequence encodes CASSLNLGAGYGYTF.

This clonotype occurred a few times. The chain carries TRBV20-1 and TRBJ1-2, with D uncertain. The CDR3 has 15 amino acids. CDR1 and CDR2 from the germline V gene are DFQATT and SNEGSKA (reference sequence). Trimming took off 0 bases at V and 2 bases at J, with 13 bases between the two ends. The CDR3 loop reads CSARDLVGGNYGYTF. In nucleotides, the CDR3 is TGCAGTGCTAGAGATCTAGTTGGCGGGAACTATGGCTACACCTTC.

This clonotype came up many times. V gene TRBV28 combines with J gene TRBJ2-7, with 8 bases identical to TRBD2. V was pared by 3 bases and J by 4 bases, with 5 bases of the junction left unmatched. CDR1 MDHEN and CDR2 SYDVKM come from the germline V gene. This CDR3 region has 14 residues. Here the CDR3 DNA reads TGTGCCAGCAGTTTTAGCGGGATCTCGTACGAGCAGTACTTC. This codes for CASSFSGISYEQYF.

V is TRBV12-3 or TRBV12-4 and J is TRBJ1-1, with D possibly being TRBD1 (6 bases). This CDR3 region has 14 residues. V dropped 1 base and J dropped 3 bases, with 9 bases sitting between them. The CDR3 DNA follows: TGTGCCAGCAGTTTAGGGGGGGCAGACACTGAAGCTTTCTTT. It is translated as CASSLGGADTEAFF.

This clonotype was observed a handful of times. This chain links TRBV3-1 with TRBJ2-7; D gene unclear. The CDR3 has 14 amino acids. V was clipped by 0 bases and J by 6 bases, with 12 bases between them. CDR1 LGHDT and CDR2 YNNKEL come from the germline V gene (reference sequence). The CDR3 loop is CASSQDSTPSEQYF. Written as DNA, the CDR3 is TGTGCCAGCAGCCAAGACTCGACACCTTCCGAGCAGTACTTC.

This clonotype was recorded a few times. This rearrangement joins TRBV28 to TRBJ2-1; 8 nucleotides agree with TRBD2. The CDR3 has 15 amino acids. Trimming removed 5 bases from V and 4 bases from J; junction bases left unmatched: 7. Germline V gene data show CDR1 as MDHEN and CDR2 as SYDVKM. CDR3 protein: CASSPAGTSYNEQFF. The CDR3 bases are TGTGCCAGCAGTCCCGCCGGGACTAGTTACAATGAGCAGTTCTTC.

This clonotype came up many times. CDR3 DNA sequence: TGCAGTGCCGCCCCCTATGCGGGGGGGCCTTACGAGCAGTACTTC. Translating gives CSAAPYAGGPYEQYF. The chain carries TRBV20-1 and TRBJ2-7; TRBD2 matches 9 bases. The CDR3 has 15 amino acids. Germline CDR1 is DFQATT and CDR2 is SNEGSKA (reference sequence). V shed 6 bases and J 4 bases; nucleotides not matched to a gene: 13.

This clonotype was counted only a few times. V is TRBV20-1 and J is TRBJ2-1; TRBD2 agrees at 8 bases. Gene TRBJ2-7 matches the end of the DNA better, so the J call may be wrong. This CDR3 comprises 15 residues. Germline assignment: CDR1 DFQATT and CDR2 SNEGSKA (reference sequence). CDR3 in DNA: TGCAGTGCTCCATTTAGCGGGGACTCCTACAATGAGCAGTACTTC. Protein product: CSAPFSGDSYNEQYF.

The chain uses TRBV7-8 and TRBJ2-1; 9 bases are a match to TRBD2. CDR3 size: 16 residues. V shed 5 bases, J shed 9 bases, and the junction held 14 bases outside the gene matches. Germline CDR1 is SGHVS and CDR2 is FQNEAQ. The CDR3 nucleotides are TGTGCCAGCAGCACGATCGGGACTAGCCCGCCCATTGAGCAGTTCTTC. Translation gives CASSTIGTSPPIEQFF.

This clonotype was recorded at least ten times. The chain couples TRBV5-1 to TRBJ2-1; weak D call: TRBD2 (6 bases). This CDR3 region has 18 residues. Germline CDR1 reads SGHRS; CDR2 reads YFSETQ. V was cut by 2 bases and J by 0 bases, with 18 bases left in between. CDR3 amino acids: CASSLGVMGLDSYNEQFF. The DNA for the CDR3 is TGCGCCAGCAGCTTAGGCGTAATGGGACTCGACTCCTACAATGAGCAGTTCTTC.

The J gene is TRBJ1-5, the V gene TRBV6-1; a possible D gene is TRBD1 (5 bases). The V end was cut by 0 bases, the J end by 7 bases, with 16 bases between. This CDR3 is 16 amino acids long. Germline V gives CDR1 MNHNS, CDR2 SASEGT. CDR3: CASSEALLGARQPQHF. The CDR3, as DNA: TGTGCCAGCAGTGAAGCGCTTTTAGGGGCGCGGCAGCCCCAGCATTTT.

This clonotype showed up many times. CDR3 in DNA: TGTGCCAGTAGTATCAGGGGCAATCAGCCCCAGCATTTT. This translates into CASSIRGNQPQHF. The rearrangement uses TRBV19 and TRBJ1-5, with D possibly matching TRBD1 (5 bases). The CDR3 is made up of 13 amino acids. The V and J ends lost 3 bases and 2 bases respectively, with 5 bases between them. The germline V gene encodes CDR1 LNHDA and CDR2 SQIVND (reference sequence).

The rearrangement links TRBV20-1 to TRBJ2-7, with D perhaps TRBD2 (6 bases). V lost 4 bases, J lost 5 bases, and 9 bases lay in between. Germline lookup yields CDR1 DFQATT and CDR2 SNEGSKA (reference sequence). This CDR3 contains 11 residues. The CDR3 spells CSANSGDEQYF. The CDR3 nucleotides are TGCAGTGCTAATAGCGGAGACGAGCAGTACTTC.

This clonotype was found a few times. The chain uses TRBV20-1 and TRBJ2-1; tentatively, D is TRBD1 or TRBD2 (5 bases each). V was clipped by 3 bases and J by 15 bases, with 15 bases between them. Per germline, CDR1 DFQATT and CDR2 SNEGSKA (reference sequence). The CDR3 consists of 11 residues. The CDR3 reads CSASGATSLFF. The DNA of the CDR3 is TGCAGTGCTAGCGGGGCGACCTCGCTGTTCTTC.

V usage is TRBV2 and J usage is TRBJ2-1; tentatively, D is TRBD2 (5 bases). The last part of the DNA fits TRBJ2-7 better; the J call may be wrong. Germline V gene lookup returns CDR1 SNHLY and CDR2 FYNNEI. CDR3 size: 17 residues. CDR3 in DNA: TGTGCCAGCAGTGATTCTTTGAGGCGGGTCTCCTACAATGAGCAGTACTTC. The encoded protein is CASSDSLRRVSYNEQYF.

Concerning this clonotype: A much more abundant neighbour one base away suggests this may be a read error. This chain joins TRBV10-3 and TRBJ1-2; the D is unclear. Trimming left V 8 bases short and J 2 bases short, with 12 bases between. In germline, CDR1 is ENHRY, CDR2 SYGVKD. The CDR3 sequence is 13 residues long. The chain's CDR3 is CAIGLDTNYGYTF. CDR3 nucleotide sequence: TGTGCCATCGGCTTAGACACAAACTATGGCTACACCTTC.

V usage is TRBV25-1 and J usage is TRBJ2-7, with TRBD2 identical over 10 bases. Per the germline V gene, CDR1 is MGHDK and CDR2 is SYGVNS. V gave up 8 bases and J gave up 7 bases; unmatched junction bases: 20. The CDR3 runs to 17 residues. CDR3 in amino acids: CASVGASSGSSYNEQYF. In DNA, the CDR3 is TGTGCCAGCGTGGGGGCCTCTAGCGGGAGCTCCTACAATGAGCAGTACTTC.